This T cell receptor beta chain was sequenced during a study of control samples from healthy donors and cancer patients (dated by TCRdb to 2020 to 2022). This clone was recorded once. Its antigen remains undetermined. Base qualities are not at hand, and no much larger clone is one base apart. The library came from the immunoSEQ multiplex PCR assay. TCRdb took over this immuneACCESS table, retaining in-frame rearrangements with V and J assigned. Such tables are incomplete; in checked studies, under half of the missing clones stem from an unresolved V gene, and the remainder is unexplained. This sample holds 88,000 or so clones; approximately 94% were observed only once. Around 4.7% of the sample is held by the ten biggest clonotypes. V was cut back by 4 bases and J by 1 base, leaving a gap of 7 bases between them. CDR1 SGHNT and CDR2 YYREEE were looked up in the germline V gene (reference sequence). The CDR3 measures 13 amino acids from cysteine to phenylalanine. The kept DNA is CDR3 alone, 39 bases in frame from the first base.

Recombination linked TRBV5-4 to TRBJ2-3; there is no confident call for the D gene. Sequences were obtained from blood. The sequence was collected from a woman aged 18-35 years in good health. The DNA sequence reads TGTGCCAGCAGCCAAGTACGCACAGATACGCAGTATTTT. The translation is CASSQVRTDTQYF.